One T cell receptor beta chain is described in this entry. Antigen: not known. Other DNA sequences in this specimen translate into the identical CDR3. Sequencing was performed with immunoSEQ multiplex PCR; in TCRdb, only in-frame clones are kept and a portion is missing. This table holds 850,000 to 1,200,000 clones, roughly 80% found once. This entry comes from a study of shared clonotypes between healthy human individuals. Study results and caveats: Clonotypes which were not shared had lower generation probabilities than clonotypes that all four donors shared. Among donors, clonotype sharing was expected to be affected by sequencing depth.

The CDR3 length is 12 residues. Germline V gene data show CDR1 as MNHEY and CDR2 as SMNVEV (reference sequence). Trimming took 5 bases from V and 0 from J, leaving 3 bases between them. This receptor was identified in a man between 18 and 35 years old in good health. The chain combines TRBV27 with TRBJ2-3; D unresolved. Specimen: memory CD4+ T cells sorted from blood. Specified subset: CD45RA-negative fraction. CDR3 protein: CASSPSTDTQYF. CDR3 DNA: TGTGCCAGCAGTCCGAGCACAGATACGCAGTATTTT.